The 14 T cell receptor beta chains listed next were all sequenced from one sample in a study of early T cells in non-severe SARS-CoV-2 infection. TCRdb reprocessed the 5' RACE reads via MiXCR and lists one record per CDR3 protein. The sample lists around 27,000 distinct CDR3 sequences, about 5.8% seen once, with almost 25% in the top ten. The specimen was whole blood. All receptors derive from an adult who was a healthcare worker with PCR-confirmed SARS-CoV-2 infection or an uninfected control (not recorded which).

This clonotype has at least ten counts. The chain is built from TRBV28 and TRBJ2-7; TRBD2 aligns across 15 bases. The CDR3 extends over 14 amino acids. V was pared by 5 bases and J by 6 bases, with 2 bases of the junction left unmatched. Germline assignment: CDR1 MDHEN and CDR2 SYDVKM. CDR3 region: CASSPGLAGGEQYF. The CDR3 nucleotides are TGTGCCAGCAGTCCGGGACTAGCGGGAGGCGAGCAGTACTTC.

The J gene is TRBJ1-3, the V gene TRBV12-3 or TRBV12-4, with TRBD1 identical over 7 bases. CDR3 length equals 15 residues. V lost 5 bases and J lost 8; bases outside the gene matches: 12. CDR3 bases: TGTGCCAGCAGTAAGGGACAGCTCAGGGAGGACACCATATATTTT. It codes for CASSKGQLREDTIYF.

Ten or more counts support this clonotype. The chain joins TRBV7-9 to TRBJ1-1; 9 nucleotides line up with TRBD1. Germline values: CDR1 SEHNR, CDR2 FQNEAQ (reference sequence). The CDR3 covers 15 residues. Trimming removed 7 bases from V and 0 bases from J; junction bases left unmatched: 6. The CDR3 loop reads CASTRTGAMNTEAFF. The CDR3 coding sequence is TGTGCCAGCACCAGGACAGGGGCTATGAACACTGAAGCTTTCTTT.

This clonotype has just a few counts. The V gene is TRBV5-5, the J gene TRBJ2-5, with no clear D. The V end was cut by 1 base, the J end by 1 base, with 11 bases between. The CDR3 runs 15 residues. Per the germline V gene, CDR1 is SGHKS and CDR2 is YYEKEE (reference sequence). The CDR3 bases are TGTGCCAGCAGCTTGACTTCTACACTCCAAGAGACCCAGTACTTC. It yields the protein CASSLTSTLQETQYF.

This clonotype was recorded at least ten times. V and J are TRBV19 and TRBJ2-7; weak D call: TRBD1 (5 bases). The V end lost 3 bases, the J end lost 3 bases, and 6 bases lay between the germline ends. Germline V gene lookup returns CDR1 LNHDA and CDR2 SQIVND (reference sequence). The CDR3 loop spans 12 amino acids. This chain's CDR3 is CASSIQGYEQYF. In nucleotides, the CDR3 is TGTGCCAGTAGTATTCAGGGCTACGAGCAGTACTTC.

This clonotype was observed at least ten times. The chain couples TRBV4-2 to TRBJ2-3; a weak D match, TRBD1 (5 bases). Per germline, CDR1 LGHNA and CDR2 YNFKEQ. The V and J ends lost 3 bases and 2 bases respectively, with 24 bases between them. CDR3 length equals 19 residues. Here the CDR3 DNA reads TGTGCCAGCAGCCAGGCCGACTCCGAAGCAAAGGGGAACACAGATACGCAGTATTTT. Protein: CASSQADSEAKGNTDTQYF.

This clonotype ranks as medium-sized. The chain uses TRBV12-3 or TRBV12-4 and TRBJ2-1; the D gene is possibly TRBD1 (6 bases). V was shortened by 6 bases and J by 3 bases, with 15 bases between the two germline ends. The CDR3 has 15 amino acids. The CDR3 here is CASSTNPGVYNEQFF. For the CDR3, the DNA is TGTGCCAGCAGCACGAACCCAGGGGTCTACAATGAGCAGTTCTTC.

In its sample, this clonotype was seen many times. The CDR3 spells CASSSTTSRGNTIYF. CDR3 nucleotides: TGTGCCAGCAGTTCCACGACCTCCAGGGGAAACACCATATATTTT. The chain links TRBV28 to TRBJ1-3; no reliable D call. V was clipped by 4 bases and J by 4 bases, with 14 bases between them. CDR3 length equals 15 residues. Germline values: CDR1 MDHEN, CDR2 SYDVKM.

The V call is TRBV20-1, the J call TRBJ2-3; possibly TRBD1 for D (6 bases). Looked up from germline, CDR1 is DFQATT and CDR2 is SNEGSKA (reference sequence). This CDR3 contains 13 residues. V lost 2 bases and J 2 bases, leaving 8 bases between the germline ends. The chain's CDR3 is CSARRDNTDTQYF. In DNA, the CDR3 is TGCAGTGCTAGAAGGGACAACACAGATACGCAGTATTTT.

The chain is built from TRBV3-1 and TRBJ1-1, with D possibly being TRBD1 (6 bases). Germline CDR1 and CDR2: LGHDT and YNNKEL (reference sequence). The V end was cut by 5 bases, the J end by 8 bases, with 15 bases between. The CDR3 runs 13 residues. The CDR3 region has the DNA TGTGCCAGCAGCTTCCGACAGGCGGTGGAAGCTTTCTTT. Translating it yields CASSFRQAVEAFF.

This clonotype was observed a few times. The rearrangement links TRBV7-8 to TRBJ2-5; D unresolved. Germline CDR1 reads SGHVS; CDR2 reads FQNEAQ. The V gene lost 5 bases and the J gene lost 1 base, with 14 bases spanning the gap. The CDR3 has 15 residues. The CDR3 DNA reads TGTGCCAGCAGCAGACCGGACGGACCCCAAGAGACCCAGTACTTC. As protein: CASSRPDGPQETQYF.

The V gene is TRBV27, the J gene TRBJ2-7; 7 positions match TRBD2. CDR1 is MNHEY and CDR2 is SMNVEV in the germline V gene (reference sequence). Losses at the gene ends were 8 bases for V and 6 bases for J; bases not matched to a gene: 13. The CDR3 loop spans 14 amino acids. In DNA form, the CDR3 reads TGTGCCAGCCAGACCACCGGGACTATCGGCGAGCAGTACTTC. Translating gives CASQTTGTIGEQYF.

This clonotype was seen many times. This chain connects TRBV7-9 to TRBJ1-4, with D possibly being TRBD1 (5 bases). The V end was cut by 3 bases, the J end by 7 bases, with 12 bases between. The germline CDR1 and CDR2 sequences are SEHNR and FQNEAQ (reference sequence). The CDR3 runs 14 residues. The CDR3 nucleotides read TGTGCCAGCAGCTTCGGAGGGGCCAGTGAAAAACTGTTTTTT. Translation: CASSFGGASEKLFF.

The V call is TRBV7-9, the J call TRBJ1-4; the D is unclear. V lost 1 base and J lost 6, with 3 bases in between. The CDR3 covers 12 residues. Germline V gene lookup returns CDR1 SEHNR and CDR2 FQNEAQ (reference sequence). The CDR3 nucleotides read TGTGCCAGCAGCTTAGACGATGAAAAACTGTTTTTT. It specifies CASSLDDEKLFF. Supplemented by reference TRBV7-9 and TRBJ1-4, the full variable domain reads DTGVSQNPRHKITKRGQNVTFRCDPISEHNRLYWYRQTLGQGPEFLTYFQNEAQLEKSRLLSDRFSAERPKGSFSTLEIQRTEQGDSAMYLCASSLDDEKLFFGSGTQLSVL.